Following are 4 T cell receptor beta chains from one sample sequenced in a study of blood T cell repertoires in COVID-19. The method was immunoSEQ multiplex PCR; TCRdb's version includes in-frame clones alone and lacks a portion of them. Here the sample spans more than 150,000 clones, just over 85% being singletons. What was sequenced was peripheral blood. These receptors originate from a man aged 50 or older with active or convalescent COVID-19.

The chain employs TRBV18 and TRBJ2-5; maybe TRBD1 (6 bases). The length of the CDR3 is 13 residues. CDR1 KGHSH and CDR2 LQKENI come from the germline V gene. V was shortened by 3 bases and J by 5 bases, with 10 bases between the two germline ends. Written as DNA, the CDR3 is TGTGCCAGCTCACCCCCGAGGGGGGAGACCCAGTACTTC. This sequence encodes CASSPPRGETQYF.

The chain links TRBV5-4 to TRBJ2-5; perhaps TRBD1 as D (5 bases). Trimming removed 0 bases from V and 0 bases from J, with 6 bases in between. Germline V gene lookup returns CDR1 SGHNT and CDR2 YYREEE (reference sequence). There are 14 residues in the CDR3. CDR3 DNA: TGTGCCAGCAGCTTGGACAGGAACCAAGAGACCCAGTACTTC. Translation gives CASSLDRNQETQYF.

The rearrangement joins TRBV4-1 to TRBJ2-5; tentatively, D is TRBD2 (7 bases). Germline values: CDR1 MGHRA, CDR2 YSYEKL. The germline V and J ends were trimmed by 0 bases and 1 base, with 9 bases remaining between them. There are 15 residues in the CDR3. DNA of the CDR3: TGCGCCAGCAGCCAAGATGGGGGGGCCCAAGAGACCCAGTACTTC. Translating gives CASSQDGGAQETQYF.

This clone came up once. The chain combines TRBV7-2 with TRBJ1-2, with 8 bases fitting TRBD1. Trimming took 5 bases from V and 2 from J; bases not matched to a gene: 4. CDR3 length: 14 residues. CDR1 is SGHTA and CDR2 is FQGNSA in the germline V gene. CDR3 nucleotide sequence: TGTGCCAGCAGCCCTGACAGGGGAAACTATGGCTACACCTTC. This gives the protein CASSPDRGNYGYTF. Variable domain in full (rest from reference TRBV7-2 and TRBJ1-2): GAGVSQSPSNKVTEKGKDVELRCDPISGHTALYWYRQSLGQGLEFLIYFQGNSAPDKSGLPSDRFSAERTGGSVSTLTIQRTQQEDSAVYLCASSPDRGNYGYTFGSGTRLTVV.